This entry concerns a single T cell receptor (beta chain). The record originates from a study of shared clonotypes between healthy human individuals. The assay was immunoSEQ multiplex PCR, and TCRdb's table has in-frame clones only and misses some. The data hold some 1,100,000 clones, with more than 75% observed a single time. The CDR3 is made up of 16 amino acids. Germline lookup yields CDR1 SGHRS and CDR2 YFSETQ. With 4 bases removed from V and 0 bases from J, the gap between germline ends came to 14 bases. The specimen sequenced was memory CD4+ T cells from PBMCs. Subset: CD45RA-negative fraction. The V call is TRBV5-1, the J call TRBJ2-1; D unclear. The source is a man in his late teens or twenties in good health. Some clones in this sample may be carry-over from other donors' samples. The CDR3 sequence: CASSLPRISSYNEQFF. The CDR3 DNA is TGCGCCAGCAGCCTCCCGCGTATTAGCTCCTACAATGAGCAGTTCTTC.